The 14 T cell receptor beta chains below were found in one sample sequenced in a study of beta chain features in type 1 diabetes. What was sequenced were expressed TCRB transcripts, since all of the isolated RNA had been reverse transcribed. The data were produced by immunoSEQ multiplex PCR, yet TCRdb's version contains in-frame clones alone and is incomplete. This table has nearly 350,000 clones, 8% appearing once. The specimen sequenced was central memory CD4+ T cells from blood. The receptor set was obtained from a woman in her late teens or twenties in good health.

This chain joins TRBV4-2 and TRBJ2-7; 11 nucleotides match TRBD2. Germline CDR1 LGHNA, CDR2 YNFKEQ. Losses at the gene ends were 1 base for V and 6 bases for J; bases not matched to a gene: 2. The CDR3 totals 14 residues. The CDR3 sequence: CASSQVLAGAEQYF. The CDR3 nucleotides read TGTGCCAGCAGCCAAGTACTAGCGGGAGCCGAGCAGTACTTC.

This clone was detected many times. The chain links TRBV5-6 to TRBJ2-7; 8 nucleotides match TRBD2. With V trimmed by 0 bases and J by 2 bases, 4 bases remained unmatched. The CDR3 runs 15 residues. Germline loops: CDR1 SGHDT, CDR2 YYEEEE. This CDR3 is CASSLELAVAYEQYF. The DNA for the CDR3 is TGTGCCAGCAGCTTGGAACTAGCGGTAGCCTACGAGCAGTACTTC.

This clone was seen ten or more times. The DNA of the CDR3 is TGTGCCAGCTCCCTACAGGGACTCACCGGGGAGCTGTTTTTT. Its translation is CASSLQGLTGELFF. The chain carries TRBV5-4 and TRBJ2-2, with D perhaps assigned TRBD1 or TRBD2 (6 bases each). CDR1 is SGHNT and CDR2 is YYREEE in the germline V gene (reference sequence). Trimming cost V 7 bases and J 4 bases, with 14 bases left between them. The CDR3 runs to 14 residues. The full variable domain, rest sourced from reference TRBV5-4 and TRBJ2-2, is ETGVTQSPTHLIKTRGQQVTLRCSSQSGHNTVSWYQQALGQGPQFIFQYYREEENGRGNFPPRFSGLQFPNYSSELNVNALELDDSALYLCASSLQGLTGELFFGEGSRLTVL.

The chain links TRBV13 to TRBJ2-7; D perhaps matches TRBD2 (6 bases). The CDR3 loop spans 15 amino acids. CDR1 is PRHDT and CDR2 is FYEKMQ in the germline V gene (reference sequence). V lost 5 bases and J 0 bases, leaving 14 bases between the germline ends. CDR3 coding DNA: TGTGCCAGCAGCCAAAGCGGGCAAGTCTCCTACGAGCAGTACTTC. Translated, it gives CASSQSGQVSYEQYF.

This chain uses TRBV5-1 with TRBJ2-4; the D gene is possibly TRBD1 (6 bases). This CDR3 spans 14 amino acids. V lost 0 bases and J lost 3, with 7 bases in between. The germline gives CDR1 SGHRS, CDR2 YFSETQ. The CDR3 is CASSLVGGKNIQYF. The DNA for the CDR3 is TGCGCCAGCAGCTTGGTAGGGGGCAAAAACATTCAGTACTTC.

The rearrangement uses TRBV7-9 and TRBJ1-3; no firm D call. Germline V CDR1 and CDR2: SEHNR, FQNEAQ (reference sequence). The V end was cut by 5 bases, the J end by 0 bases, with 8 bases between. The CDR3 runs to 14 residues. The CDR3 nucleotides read TGTGCCAGCAGCCTAGGGCTCTCTGGAAACACCATATATTTT. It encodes CASSLGLSGNTIYF. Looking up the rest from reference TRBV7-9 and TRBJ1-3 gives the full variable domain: DTGVSQNPRHKITKRGQNVTFRCDPISEHNRLYWYRQTLGQGPEFLTYFQNEAQLEKSRLLSDRFSAERPKGSFSTLEIQRTEQGDSAMYLCASSLGLSGNTIYFGEGSWLTVV.

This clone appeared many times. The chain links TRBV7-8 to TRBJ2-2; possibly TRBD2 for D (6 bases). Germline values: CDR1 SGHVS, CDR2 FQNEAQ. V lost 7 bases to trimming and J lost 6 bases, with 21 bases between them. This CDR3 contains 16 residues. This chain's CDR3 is CASTPVSSGWAGELFF. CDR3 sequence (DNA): TGTGCCAGCACCCCGGTTTCCAGCGGGTGGGCCGGGGAGCTGTTTTTT.

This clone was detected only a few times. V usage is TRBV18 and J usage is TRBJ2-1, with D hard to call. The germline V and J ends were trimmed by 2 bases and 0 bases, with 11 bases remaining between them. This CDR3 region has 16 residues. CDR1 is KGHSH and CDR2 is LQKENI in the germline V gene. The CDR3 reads CASSPSATSSYNEQFF. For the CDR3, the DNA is TGTGCCAGCTCACCATCGGCGACCAGCTCCTACAATGAGCAGTTCTTC.

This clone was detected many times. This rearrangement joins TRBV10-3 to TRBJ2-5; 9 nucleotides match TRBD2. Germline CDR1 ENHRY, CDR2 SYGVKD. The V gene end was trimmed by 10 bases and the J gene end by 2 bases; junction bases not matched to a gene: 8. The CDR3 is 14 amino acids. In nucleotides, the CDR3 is TGTGCCAGCAGACTAGCGGAGACTCAAGAGACCCAGTACTTC. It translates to CASRLAETQETQYF.

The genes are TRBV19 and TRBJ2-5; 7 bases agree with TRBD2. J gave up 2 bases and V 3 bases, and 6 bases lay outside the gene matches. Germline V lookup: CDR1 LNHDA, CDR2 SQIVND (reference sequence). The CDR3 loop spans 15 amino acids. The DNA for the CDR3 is TGTGCCAGTAGTATTGCCTGGGACTATCAAGAGACCCAGTACTTC. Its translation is CASSIAWDYQETQYF. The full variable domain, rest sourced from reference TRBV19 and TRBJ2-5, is DGGITQSPKYLFRKEGQNVTLSCEQNLNHDAMYWYRQDPGQGLRLIYYSQIVNDFQKGDIAEGYSVSREKKESFPLTVTSAQKNPTAFYLCASSIAWDYQETQYFGPGTRLLVL.

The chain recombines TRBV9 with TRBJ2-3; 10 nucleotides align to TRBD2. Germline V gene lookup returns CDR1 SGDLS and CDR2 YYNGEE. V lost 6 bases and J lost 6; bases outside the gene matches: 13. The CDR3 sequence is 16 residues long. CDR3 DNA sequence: TGTGCCAGCACTCCTAGCGGGAGTCGGGTATCGGATACGCAGTATTTT. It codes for CASTPSGSRVSDTQYF.

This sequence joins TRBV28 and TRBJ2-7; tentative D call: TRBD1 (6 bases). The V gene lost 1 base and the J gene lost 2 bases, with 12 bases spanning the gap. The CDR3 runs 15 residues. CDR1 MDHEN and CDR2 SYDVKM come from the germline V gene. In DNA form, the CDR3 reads TGTGCCAGCAGTTTATCTACAGGGCTCCCCTACGAGCAGTACTTC. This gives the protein CASSLSTGLPYEQYF.

CDR3 residues: CASSLEPTGELFF. In nucleotides, the CDR3 is TGTGCCAGCAGCTTAGAACCGACCGGGGAGCTGTTTTTT. V gene TRBV11-3 combines with J gene TRBJ2-2; D unresolved. The CDR3 consists of 13 residues. V gave up 0 bases and J gave up 5 bases, with 4 bases separating them. CDR1 is SGHNT, CDR2 YENEEA, per germline.

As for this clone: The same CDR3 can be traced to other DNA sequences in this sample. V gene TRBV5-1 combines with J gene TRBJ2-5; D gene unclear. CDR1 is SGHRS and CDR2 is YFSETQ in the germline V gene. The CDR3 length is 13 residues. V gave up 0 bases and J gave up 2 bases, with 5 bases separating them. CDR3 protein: CASSLGVQETQYF. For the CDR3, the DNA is TGCGCCAGCAGCTTGGGGGTTCAAGAGACCCAGTACTTC.